Shown below are 17 T cell receptor beta chains from a single sample sequenced in a study of T cell responses to AZD1222 COVID-19 vaccine. Repertoires were generated with immunoSEQ multiplex PCR, while TCRdb's copy carries only in-frame clones and drops some. The sample includes roughly 130,000 clones, 75% to 90% of them seen just once. Sequenced material: peripheral blood, taken on day 0 of AZD1222 vaccination. All receptors come from an adult in good health.

This chain links TRBV19 with TRBJ2-3; 9 bases are a match to TRBD2. CDR1 is LNHDA and CDR2 is SQIVND in the germline V gene (reference sequence). This CDR3 is built from 17 residues. V dropped 1 base and J dropped 2; count of bases not matched to a gene: 7. The CDR3 here is CASSIAASGAHTDTQYF. The CDR3 bases are TGTGCCAGTAGTATAGCGGCTAGCGGGGCCCACACAGATACGCAGTATTTT.

The chain links TRBV7-3 to TRBJ2-3; TRBD2 is a possible D gene (5 bases). The CDR3 loop spans 14 amino acids. V lost 4 bases and J 8 bases, leaving 16 bases between the germline ends. Germline assignment: CDR1 SGHTA and CDR2 FQGTGA. The CDR3 is CASSSTPSAGTQYF. The CDR3 DNA reads as TGTGCCAGCAGCTCCACCCCATCGGCGGGTACGCAGTATTTT.

The chain uses TRBV19 and TRBJ1-5; D perhaps matches TRBD1 (5 bases). The CDR3 has 15 residues. Trimming shortened V by 1 base and J by 9 bases, and 16 bases separated the two germline ends. Germline CDR1 reads LNHDA; CDR2 reads SQIVND (reference sequence). CDR3 residues: CASSIAGRPLMPQHF. The CDR3 DNA follows: TGTGCCAGTAGTATAGCGGGACGGCCTCTTATGCCCCAGCATTTT.

Turning to this clone: One end of the junction does not line up with germline, which may come from a read error. Within the sample, other DNA sequences also encode this same CDR3. V is TRBV3-1 (or the pseudogene TRBV3-2) and J is TRBJ1-2; 9 positions match TRBD1. Germline V gives CDR1 LGHDT, CDR2 YNNKEL (reference sequence). The CDR3 sequence is 13 residues long. The CDR3 loop reads CASSRGQGLGYTF. In DNA form, the CDR3 reads TGCGCCAGCAGCCGGGGACAGGGCCTCGGCTACACCTTC.

The rearrangement links TRBV4-2 to TRBJ1-6, with TRBD1 identical over 10 bases. In germline, CDR1 is LGHNA, CDR2 YNFKEQ. The V gene end was trimmed by 6 bases and the J gene end by 11 bases; junction bases not matched to a gene: 7. The CDR3 contains 14 residues. CDR3: CASRGTGAGTPLHF. DNA for the CDR3: TGTGCCAGCAGAGGGACAGGGGCCGGGACACCCCTCCACTTT.

This sequence joins TRBV29-1 and TRBJ2-7; 7 nucleotides align to TRBD1. The CDR3 sequence is 13 residues long. The germline V gene has CDR1 SQVTM and CDR2 ANQGSEA. V dropped 6 bases and J dropped 5; count of bases not matched to a gene: 10. The DNA of the CDR3 is TGCAGCGTGGCGACGACAGGGCCCCACGAGCAGTACTTC. Protein product: CSVATTGPHEQYF.

CDR3 sequence reads: CASSLGAGVVYEQYF. CDR3 nucleotide sequence: TGCGCCAGCAGCTTGGGGGCGGGAGTAGTCTACGAGCAGTACTTC. The chain has TRBV5-1 and TRBJ2-7; TRBD2 agrees at 7 bases. This CDR3 region has 15 residues. V was clipped by 0 bases and J by 3 bases; unmatched bases: 6. Germline lookup yields CDR1 SGHRS and CDR2 YFSETQ.

The V gene is TRBV27, the J gene TRBJ2-1, with 9 bases lining up with TRBD1. With V trimmed by 6 bases and J by 7 bases, 13 bases remained unmatched. This CDR3 spans 16 amino acids. Per germline, CDR1 MNHEY and CDR2 SMNVEV (reference sequence). CDR3 DNA: TGTGCCAGCAGCTCCTTTGACAGGGGGGGGCCTAATGAGCAGTTCTTC. The encoded protein is CASSSFDRGGPNEQFF.

The gene calls are TRBV7-9 and TRBJ2-5; TRBD1 or TRBD2 may be the D gene (5 bases each). Deletions cut 5 bases from V and 1 base from J, with 20 bases between. The CDR3 is 17 amino acids. Germline CDR1 is SEHNR and CDR2 is FQNEAQ (reference sequence). CDR3 residues: CASSPRQTPGGQETQYF. For the CDR3, the DNA is TGTGCCAGCAGCCCCCGACAGACCCCAGGAGGCCAAGAGACCCAGTACTTC.

The chain has TRBV27 and TRBJ2-7, with 7 bases aligning to TRBD1. The J segment lost 2 bases and the V segment lost 0 bases, leaving 1 base of the junction unmatched. The CDR3 length is 14 residues. The germline V gene has CDR1 MNHEY and CDR2 SMNVEV (reference sequence). Here the CDR3 DNA reads TGTGCCAGCAGTTTATCGGGGACAGCCTACGAGCAGTACTTC. Translation gives CASSLSGTAYEQYF.

The chain links TRBV5-4 to TRBJ1-1; possible D gene TRBD1, 6 bases. The germline gives CDR1 SGHNT, CDR2 YYREEE (reference sequence). Trimming left V 0 bases short and J 5 bases short, with 11 bases between. The CDR3 sequence is 14 residues long. Here the CDR3 DNA reads TGTGCCAGCAGCTTGGCTGGGGGCCGGACTGAAGCTTTCTTT. Protein product: CASSLAGGRTEAFF.

The sample holds one count of this clone. J is TRBJ1-6 and V is TRBV11-2, with a weak D call TRBD1 (5 bases). V gave up 2 bases and J gave up 9 bases, with 11 bases separating them. This CDR3 spans 14 amino acids. Germline loops: CDR1 SGHAT, CDR2 FQNNGV. The CDR3 protein is CASSLPGLGSPLHF. In DNA form, the CDR3 reads TGTGCCAGCAGCTTACCAGGGTTGGGTTCACCCCTCCACTTT.

This clone appeared a single time. The V gene is TRBV7-8, the J gene TRBJ2-1; possibly TRBD2 for D (6 bases). The CDR3 covers 16 residues. The V gene's germline CDR1 is SGHVS and CDR2 FQNEAQ. V lost 5 bases, J lost 1 base, and 15 bases lay in between. The DNA of the CDR3 is TGTGCCAGCAGCCAGCCGGGGGACGGTTCCTACAATGAGCAGTTCTTC. As protein: CASSQPGDGSYNEQFF.

This clone was picked up a small number of times. This chain links TRBV11-2 with TRBJ1-6; D call uncertain. There are 13 residues in the CDR3. Germline V lookup: CDR1 SGHAT, CDR2 FQNNGV. Trimming pared 0 bases from V and 7 bases from J, leaving 4 bases between. CDR3 DNA sequence: TGTGCCAGCAGCTTAGAGGGAAATTCACCCCTCCACTTT. This codes for CASSLEGNSPLHF. Drawing the rest from reference TRBV11-2 and TRBJ1-6, the complete variable domain is EAGVAQSPRYKIIEKRQSVAFWCNPISGHATLYWYQQILGQGPKLLIQFQNNGVVDDSQLPKDRFSAERLKGVDSTLKIQPAKLEDSAVYLCASSLEGNSPLHFGNGTRLTVT.

This chain links TRBV19 with TRBJ2-7; 8 nucleotides line up with TRBD1. The V and J ends lost 3 bases and 7 bases, in that order; junction bases with no gene match: 14. In germline, CDR1 is LNHDA, CDR2 SQIVND (reference sequence). The CDR3 is 16 residues long. Here the CDR3 reads CASSIVGGQGAGEQYF. In DNA form, the CDR3 reads TGTGCCAGTAGTATCGTCGGCGGGCAGGGGGCGGGGGAGCAGTACTTC.

This clone was recorded only once. The gene calls are TRBV5-4 and TRBJ1-1; 11 positions match TRBD1. Germline V gene data show CDR1 as SGHNT and CDR2 as YYREEE (reference sequence). The CDR3 is 15 residues long. V shed 4 bases and J 8 bases; nucleotides not matched to a gene: 10. In DNA, the CDR3 is TGTGCCAGCAGCCCCGGACAGGGGGCGGCCCGAGAAGCTTTCTTT. Protein sequence: CASSPGQGAAREAFF.

The table lists this clone with a count of one. The chain couples TRBV18 to TRBJ1-6; TRBD1 agrees at 7 bases. Trimming at V came to 5 bases and at J to 5 bases, leaving 12 bases not matched to a gene. Germline V lookup: CDR1 KGHSH, CDR2 LQKENI. The CDR3 covers 17 residues. This chain's CDR3 is CASSSTETGPNNSPLHF. The CDR3, as DNA: TGTGCCAGCTCATCCACCGAGACAGGGCCTAATAATTCACCCCTCCACTTT.